This T cell receptor beta chain came from a study of cytomegalovirus exposure and HLA in healthy donors. As to this clone: Its antigen is not known.

Study results and caveats: When analyzed later, the rates of TCR association showed variation by HLA locus, with DRB1 the most and HLA-C the fewest. Cytomegalovirus status was reportedly diagnosed by the classifier with high sensitivity and specificity.

The primer mix had 60 Vbeta and 13 Jbeta primers. Only in-frame clones appear in the TCRdb table, and some are missing; sequencing was by immunoSEQ multiplex PCR. Among more than 100,000 clones listed, under 85% were seen once. This CDR3 is built from 12 residues. The ends were cut back, 7 bases at V and 5 bases at J, with 14 bases in the middle. From germline, CDR1 is SQVTM and CDR2 ANQGSEA. The receptor comes from a woman aged 45-59 years in good health and CMV-seropositive. This sequence joins TRBV29-1 and TRBJ1-2; no firm D call. Input material: PBMCs. The CDR3 reads CSGEDAPYGYTF. The CDR3 DNA is TGCAGCGGGGAGGACGCCCCGTATGGCTACACCTTC.